The 19 T cell receptor beta chains below all came from one sample that was sequenced in a study of T cell changes during pregnancy in multiple sclerosis. Here immunoSEQ multiplex PCR was the method, and the copy in TCRdb shows in-frame clones only, minus some. The data show tens of thousands of clones, roughly 92% seen once. The sequenced sample was CD4+ T cells from peripheral blood mononuclear cells, obtained in the third trimester of pregnancy. These receptors were obtained from a female donor with multiple sclerosis, enrolled in a pregnancy study.

The J gene is TRBJ2-1, the V gene TRBV5-4; 10 nucleotides agree with TRBD2. CDR3 length: 15 amino acids. The germline gives CDR1 SGHNT, CDR2 YYREEE (reference sequence). The junction had 8 bases not matched to a gene; V was cut back by 5 bases and J by 6 bases. In DNA, the CDR3 is TGTGCCAGCAGAAGTCTAGCGGGAGAGGCCAATGAGCAGTTCTTC. It is translated as CASRSLAGEANEQFF. Using reference TRBV5-4 and TRBJ2-1 for the parts outside the CDR3, the full variable domain is ETGVTQSPTHLIKTRGQQVTLRCSSQSGHNTVSWYQQALGQGPQFIFQYYREEENGRGNFPPRFSGLQFPNYSSELNVNALELDDSALYLCASRSLAGEANEQFFGPGTRLTVL.

In its sample, this clone was seen once. CDR3 sequence: CASSLLDRDNQPQHF. DNA for the CDR3: TGTGCCAGCAGTTTACTTGACAGGGATAATCAGCCCCAGCATTTT. J is TRBJ1-5 and V is TRBV28; 7 nucleotides agree with TRBD1. From germline, CDR1 is MDHEN and CDR2 SYDVKM. V was clipped by 2 bases and J by 4 bases; unmatched bases: 5. The CDR3 sequence is 15 residues long.

This clone was seen just once. This chain uses TRBV9 with TRBJ2-3; D is perhaps TRBD1 (6 bases). The CDR3 length is 17 residues. Germline V gives CDR1 SGDLS, CDR2 YYNGEE. V lost 4 bases and J 4 bases, leaving 22 bases between the germline ends. The CDR3 DNA follows: TGTGCCAGCAGCCCTTTTGAAGGGGGTAGTACTCCAGATACGCAGTATTTT. Translating gives CASSPFEGGSTPDTQYF.

The V call is TRBV5-8, the J call TRBJ2-5, with D tentatively TRBD2 (5 bases). From germline, CDR1 is SGHTS and CDR2 YDEGEE. This CDR3 is built from 14 residues. V lost 6 bases, J lost 5 bases, and 17 bases lay in between. The CDR3 bases are TGTGCCAGCAACTCAGGAGGAGGATGGGAGACCCAGTACTTC. This translates into CASNSGGGWETQYF.

The gene calls are TRBV14 and TRBJ2-1, with 7 nucleotides matching TRBD1. Germline CDR1 is SGHDN and CDR2 is FVKESK. J was trimmed by 7 bases and V by 5 bases; bases with no gene match: 5. The CDR3 loop spans 13 amino acids. The CDR3 spells CASSSAGGNEQFF. The CDR3 bases are TGTGCCAGCAGCAGTGCAGGGGGTAATGAGCAGTTCTTC.

The V call is TRBV7-3, the J call TRBJ2-7, with D perhaps TRBD2 (6 bases). Trimming shortened V by 5 bases and J by 6 bases, and 14 bases separated the two germline ends. The CDR3 covers 13 residues. The germline V gene encodes CDR1 SGHTA and CDR2 FQGTGA. The CDR3 coding sequence is TGTGCCAGCAGCCCCAGACTAGGCGGCGAGCAGTACTTC. Encoded protein: CASSPRLGGEQYF.

The chain has TRBV23-1 and TRBJ2-7; 10 nucleotides align to TRBD2. TRBV23-1 is an ORF; its function is uncertain. The CDR3 is made up of 17 amino acids. V shed 2 bases, J shed 2 bases, and the junction held 9 bases outside the gene matches. The CDR3 is CASSQTSGRGPTYEQYF. CDR3 in DNA: TGCGCCAGCAGTCAAACGAGCGGGAGGGGACCCACCTACGAGCAGTACTTC.

The chain carries TRBV5-1 and TRBJ2-3; TRBD2 matches 14 bases. V lost 4 bases and J lost 7; bases outside the gene matches: 8. The germline gives CDR1 SGHRS, CDR2 YFSETQ. CDR3 length: 16 residues. Written as DNA, the CDR3 is TGCGCCAGCAGCGGCGGACTAGCGGGAGGTCTGAATACGCAGTATTTT. As protein: CASSGGLAGGLNTQYF.

The gene calls are TRBV19 and TRBJ2-7, with D maybe TRBD1 (5 bases). Trimming pared 5 bases from V and 3 bases from J, leaving 17 bases between. Looked up from germline, CDR1 is LNHDA and CDR2 is SQIVND (reference sequence). This CDR3 region has 15 residues. CDR3 bases: TGTGCCAGTAGTGTTCCTGGGGCAGGGTACTACGAGCAGTACTTC. This codes for CASSVPGAGYYEQYF. Looking up the rest from reference TRBV19 and TRBJ2-7 gives the full variable domain: DGGITQSPKYLFRKEGQNVTLSCEQNLNHDAMYWYRQDPGQGLRLIYYSQIVNDFQKGDIAEGYSVSREKKESFPLTVTSAQKNPTAFYLCASSVPGAGYYEQYFGPGTRLTVT.

J is TRBJ1-3 and V is TRBV7-9; 9 bases are a match to TRBD1. CDR1 and CDR2 from the germline V gene are SEHNR and FQNEAQ (reference sequence). The CDR3 length is 16 residues. The junction had 1 base not matched to a gene; V was cut back by 0 bases and J by 1 base. The CDR3 sequence: CASSLAGTGSGNTIYF. The CDR3 DNA reads as TGTGCCAGCAGCTTAGCCGGGACAGGGTCTGGAAACACCATATATTTT.

CDR3 DNA: TGTGCCAGCAGTTTTCGGACAGGGGGCGAATACGAGCAGTACTTC. Protein product: CASSFRTGGEYEQYF. V gene TRBV27 combines with J gene TRBJ2-7; 11 bases agree with TRBD1. V dropped 3 bases and J dropped 4; count of bases not matched to a gene: 5. Germline lookup yields CDR1 MNHEY and CDR2 SMNVEV (reference sequence). The CDR3 runs 15 residues.

The table lists this clone with a count of one. The V and J genes are TRBV14 and TRBJ2-7, with D unresolved. The CDR3 runs 14 residues. Germline CDR1 and CDR2: SGHDN and FVKESK. V lost 0 bases and J 2 bases, leaving 8 bases between the germline ends. The CDR3 sequence is CASSQDIGAYEQYF. As DNA, the CDR3 is TGTGCCAGCAGCCAAGATATAGGAGCCTACGAGCAGTACTTC.

The chain is built from TRBV7-3 and TRBJ2-3; D possibly corresponds to TRBD2 (6 bases). The CDR3 consists of 16 residues. Germline CDR1 reads SGHTA; CDR2 reads FQGTGA. The V end was cut by 5 bases, the J end by 4 bases, with 19 bases between. CDR3 nucleotides: TGTGCCAGCAGCCCCACGGGAGCGGCACTCTCAGATACGCAGTATTTT. The encoded protein is CASSPTGAALSDTQYF. The whole variable domain, filled in from reference TRBV7-3 and TRBJ2-3, reads GAGVSQTPSNKVTEKGKYVELRCDPISGHTALYWYRQSLGQGPEFLIYFQGTGAADDSGLPNDRFFAVRPEGSVSTLKIQRTERGDSAVYLCASSPTGAALSDTQYFGPGTRLTVL.

V is TRBV14 and J is TRBJ1-6; 9 bases are a match to TRBD1. Germline CDR1 reads SGHDN; CDR2 reads FVKESK. This CDR3 comprises 14 residues. Germline trimming cut 6 bases from V and 9 bases from J; bases unmatched to any gene: 6. In DNA form, the CDR3 reads TGTGCCAGCAGTCTGGACAGGGGCTTTTCACCCCTCCACTTT. It encodes CASSLDRGFSPLHF.

J is TRBJ2-1 and V is TRBV5-6; D is possibly TRBD1 (6 bases). The V end lost 3 bases, the J end lost 10 bases, and 20 bases lay between the germline ends. CDR1 SGHDT and CDR2 YYEEEE come from the germline V gene. The CDR3 spans 15 residues. CDR3 nucleotide sequence: TGTGCCAGCAGCTACCCCCCCGGGGACACTTCAGAGCAGTTCTTC. Amino acid sequence: CASSYPPGDTSEQFF. Supplemented by reference TRBV5-6 and TRBJ2-1, the full variable domain reads DAGVTQSPTHLIKTRGQQVTLRCSPKSGHDTVSWYQQALGQGPQFIFQYYEEEERQRGNFPDRFSGHQFPNYSSELNVNALLLGDSALYLCASSYPPGDTSEQFFGPGTRLTVL.

The V call is TRBV7-8, the J call TRBJ2-5; 7 bases are shared with TRBD2. V shed 4 bases and J 5 bases; nucleotides not matched to a gene: 7. The CDR3 totals 14 residues. Per germline, CDR1 SGHVS and CDR2 FQNEAQ. DNA for the CDR3: TGTGCCAGCAGCTCGCCGAAAGCGGGGGAGACCCAGTACTTC. Its translation: CASSSPKAGETQYF.

This chain joins TRBV7-9 and TRBJ2-7; no definite D call. This CDR3 has 11 residues. The V end lost 1 base, the J end lost 8 bases, and 6 bases lay between the germline ends. Germline lookup yields CDR1 SEHNR and CDR2 FQNEAQ (reference sequence). CDR3 residues: CASSLVSKQYF. DNA for the CDR3: TGTGCCAGCAGCTTAGTTTCTAAGCAGTACTTC.

This chain connects TRBV5-1 to TRBJ2-3; TRBD2 agrees at 10 bases. With 2 bases clipped from V and 4 bases from J, the junction kept 4 bases outside the gene matches. The CDR3 loop spans 15 amino acids. Germline V lookup: CDR1 SGHRS, CDR2 YFSETQ. The CDR3 DNA reads TGCGCCAGCAGCTTTCCAGCGGGAGGGGCAGATACGCAGTATTTT. Translation gives CASSFPAGGADTQYF.

V is TRBV28 and J is TRBJ1-1; TRBD1 agrees at 7 bases. V was clipped by 1 base and J by 6 bases; unmatched bases: 11. The CDR3 runs 16 residues. Germline CDR1 reads MDHEN; CDR2 reads SYDVKM. DNA of the CDR3: TGTGCCAGCAGTTTATTGGTCCCGGGACAGAGGGCTGAAGCTTTCTTT. Residues: CASSLLVPGQRAEAFF.